This TCR beta chain was identified during a study of tumor-infiltrating lymphocytes in primary liver carcinoma. It was from approximately 20-30 mg of unsorted bulk tissue that RNA and DNA were co-extracted. In its sample, this clonotype was seen many times. Its antigen remains unidentified. Trimming stripped 5 bases from V and 2 bases from J, with 13 bases between. CDR3 length: 15 amino acids. Germline assignment: CDR1 MNHNY and CDR2 SVGAGI (reference sequence). Study-wide results and caveats: Found in all five tumor regions were only about 7.5-25% of top clones.

Production of TCR beta cDNA used approximately 0.45 ug total RNA together with a constant-region primer. Library construction for TCR beta comprised three nested multiplex PCR rounds performed with slightly modified ARM-PCR. The study ran its first two PCR rounds for 9 to 10 cycles each, using TRBV1-TRBV30 forward primers and a C-beta reverse primer. TCRdb re-called the multiplex PCR reads through MiXCR, storing one row per CDR3 protein. This repertoire shows fewer than 150,000 distinct CDR3 sequences, roughly three fifths found once; its top ten account for approximately 9.9%. The sequence derives from a woman aged 60-70 years with primary liver carcinoma and hepatitis B virus infection. The specimen was liver tumor tissue from sampling region 1. As to subset: tumor region T1, superior pole. The chain joins TRBV6-6 to TRBJ2-1; D may be TRBD1 (7 bases). The CDR3 bases are TGTGCCAGCAGTAACCAGGGGGGTACCTACAATGAGCAGTTCTTC. The encoded protein is CASSNQGGTYNEQFF.